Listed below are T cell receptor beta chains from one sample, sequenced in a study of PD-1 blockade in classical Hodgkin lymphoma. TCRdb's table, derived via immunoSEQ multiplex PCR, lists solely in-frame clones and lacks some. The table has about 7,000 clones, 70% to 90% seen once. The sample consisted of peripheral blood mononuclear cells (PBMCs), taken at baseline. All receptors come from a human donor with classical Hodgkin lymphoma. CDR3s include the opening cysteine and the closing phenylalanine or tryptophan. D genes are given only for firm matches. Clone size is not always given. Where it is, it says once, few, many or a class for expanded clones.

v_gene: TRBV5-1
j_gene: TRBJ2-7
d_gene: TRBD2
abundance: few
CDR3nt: TGCGCCAGCAGCTTGGGGCAGGCGACTAGCGGGGGGGCCTCCTACGAGCAGTACTTC
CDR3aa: CASSLGQATSGGASYEQYF

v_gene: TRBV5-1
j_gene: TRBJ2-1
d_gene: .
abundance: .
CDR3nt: TGCGCCAGCAGCCTTCCGGGCGGGTCGGATGAGCAGTTCTTC
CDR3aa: CASSLPGGSDEQFF

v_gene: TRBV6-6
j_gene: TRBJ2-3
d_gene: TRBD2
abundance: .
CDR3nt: TGTGCCAGCAGTTACTCGACTAGCGGGAGAACAGATACGCAGTATTTT
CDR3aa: CASSYSTSGRTDTQYF

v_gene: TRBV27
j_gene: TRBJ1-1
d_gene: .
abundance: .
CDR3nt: TGTGCCAGCAGGATCGAGGGGGGAGTCGGTGAAGCTTTCTTT
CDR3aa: CASRIEGGVGEAFF

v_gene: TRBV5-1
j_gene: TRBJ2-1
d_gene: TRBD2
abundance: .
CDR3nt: TGCGCCAGCAGCTTGGTGGGACTAGCGGGAGGGAATGAGCAGTTCTTC
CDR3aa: CASSLVGLAGGNEQFF

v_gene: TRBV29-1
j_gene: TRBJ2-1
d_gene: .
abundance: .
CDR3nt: TGCAGCGTTGGAGGCAGAGAGCAGTTCTTC
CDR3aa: CSVGGREQFF

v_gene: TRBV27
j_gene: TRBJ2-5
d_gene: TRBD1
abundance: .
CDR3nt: TGTGCCAGCAGAGGTCCGGGACAGGGGGGCCGAGAGACCCAGTACTTC
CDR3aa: CASRGPGQGGRETQYF

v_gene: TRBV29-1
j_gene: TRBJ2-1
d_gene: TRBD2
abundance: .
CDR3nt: TGCGGGGCGGGAGGTCAGAATGAGCAGTTCTTC
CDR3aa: CGAGGQNEQFF

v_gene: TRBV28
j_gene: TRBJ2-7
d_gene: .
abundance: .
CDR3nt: TGTGCCAGCAGTTTTCCCCTGCGAACAGGGAATCGCTACGAGCAGTACTTC
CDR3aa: CASSFPLRTGNRYEQYF

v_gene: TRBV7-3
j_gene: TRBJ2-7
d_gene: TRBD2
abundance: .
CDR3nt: TGTGCCAGCCCCCGGACTAGCGGGAACGACGAGCAGTACTTC
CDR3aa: CASPRTSGNDEQYF

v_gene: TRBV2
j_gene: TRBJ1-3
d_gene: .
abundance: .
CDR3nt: TGTGCCAGCAGTAAGGATTCTGGAAACACCATATATTTT
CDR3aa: CASSKDSGNTIYF

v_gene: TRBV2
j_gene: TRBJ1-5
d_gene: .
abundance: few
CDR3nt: TGTGCCAGCAGTGATAGCCTGCAGATCAATCAGCCCCAGCATTTT
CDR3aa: CASSDSLQINQPQHF

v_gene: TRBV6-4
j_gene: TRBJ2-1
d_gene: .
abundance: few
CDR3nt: TGTGCCAGCAGTGAGGCTAGTGGCGGGTACAATGAGCAGTTCTTC
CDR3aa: CASSEASGGYNEQFF

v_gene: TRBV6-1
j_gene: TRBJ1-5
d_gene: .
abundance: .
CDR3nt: TGTGCCAGCATCATAACCGGAGGGGGCAATCAGCCCCAGCATTTT
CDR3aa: CASIITGGGNQPQHF

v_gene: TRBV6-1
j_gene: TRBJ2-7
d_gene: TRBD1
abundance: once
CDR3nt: TGTGCCAGCAGTGCCTCCGGGACAGGCAGCTATGACGAGCAGTACTTC
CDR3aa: CASSASGTGSYDEQYF

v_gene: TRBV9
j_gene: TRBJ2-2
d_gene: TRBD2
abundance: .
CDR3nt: TGTGCCAGCAGCGTAGACGGGAGGGGCACCGGGGAGCTGTTTTTT
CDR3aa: CASSVDGRGTGELFF

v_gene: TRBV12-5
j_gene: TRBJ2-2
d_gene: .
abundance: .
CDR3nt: TGTGCTAGTGGTTTGGGCCTATTAGGTAGGGGCACCGGGGAGCTGTTTTTT
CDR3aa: CASGLGLLGRGTGELFF

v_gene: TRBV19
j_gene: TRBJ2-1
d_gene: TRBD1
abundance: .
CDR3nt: TGTGCCAGTAGCCAGGACAGGGGGGACAGTGAGCAGTTCTTC
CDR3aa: CASSQDRGDSEQFF

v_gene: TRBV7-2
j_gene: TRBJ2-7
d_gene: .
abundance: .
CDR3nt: TGTGCCAGCAGCTTAGCGGGTCCTTCCTACGAGCAGTACTTC
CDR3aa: CASSLAGPSYEQYF

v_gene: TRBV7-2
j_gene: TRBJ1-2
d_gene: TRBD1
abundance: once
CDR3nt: TGTGCCAGCAGCCGGGACAGGGTGACGGGCTACACCTTC
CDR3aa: CASSRDRVTGYTF

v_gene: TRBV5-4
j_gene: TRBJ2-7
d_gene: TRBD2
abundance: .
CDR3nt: TGTGCCAGCAGCAATCCTAGCGGGGGGCGCGAGCAGTACTTC
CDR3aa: CASSNPSGGREQYF

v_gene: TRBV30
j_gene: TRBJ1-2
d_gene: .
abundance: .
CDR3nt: TGTGCCTGGGGTAGGGCCCAGGGGTATGGCTACACCTTC
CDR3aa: CAWGRAQGYGYTF

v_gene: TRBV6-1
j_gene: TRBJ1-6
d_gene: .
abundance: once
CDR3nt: TGTGCCAGCACGATCGGCAGCTCCTATAATTCACCCCTCCACTTT
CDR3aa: CASTIGSSYNSPLHF

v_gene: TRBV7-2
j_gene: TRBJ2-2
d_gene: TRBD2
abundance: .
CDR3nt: TGTGCCAGCAGCGCTAGCCTAGCGGCGAACACCGGGGAGCTGTTTTTT
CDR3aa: CASSASLAANTGELFF

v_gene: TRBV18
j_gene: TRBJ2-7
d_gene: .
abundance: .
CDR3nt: TGTGCCAGCTCACCACTAGCGGTTCTGCCCTACGAGCAGTACTTC
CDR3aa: CASSPLAVLPYEQYF

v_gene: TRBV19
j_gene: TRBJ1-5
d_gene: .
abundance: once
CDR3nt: TGTGCCAGTAGTATGCGGGGAGACACTAATTATCAGCCCCAGCATTTT
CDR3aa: CASSMRGDTNYQPQHF

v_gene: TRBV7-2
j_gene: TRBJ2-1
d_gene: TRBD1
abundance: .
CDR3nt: TGTGCCAGCAGCTTAGTTTTTGGGACAGGGGGCTCCTACAATGAGCAGTTCTTC
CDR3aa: CASSLVFGTGGSYNEQFF

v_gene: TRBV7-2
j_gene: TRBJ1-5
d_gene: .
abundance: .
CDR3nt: TGTGCCAGCAGCTTAGCACAGGGTAGAGATCAGCCCCAGCATTTT
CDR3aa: CASSLAQGRDQPQHF

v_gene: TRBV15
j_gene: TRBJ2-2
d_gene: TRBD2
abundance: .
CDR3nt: TGTGCCACCAGCAGAACCGGGACTAGGGGCCCCAACGGGGAGCTGTTTTTT
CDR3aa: CATSRTGTRGPNGELFF

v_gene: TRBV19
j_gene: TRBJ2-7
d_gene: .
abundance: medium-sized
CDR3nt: TGTGCCAGTAGTATCGCGGGGACGAGGCTCGAGCAGTACTTC
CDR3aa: CASSIAGTRLEQYF

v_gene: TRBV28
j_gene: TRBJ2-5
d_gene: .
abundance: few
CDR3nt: TGTGCCAGCAGTTCGATCTTAACGGGACTTTCGTCGGGGACCCAGTACTTC
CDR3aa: CASSSILTGLSSGTQYF

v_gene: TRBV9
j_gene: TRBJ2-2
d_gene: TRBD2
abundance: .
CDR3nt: TGTGCCAGCAGCCTACGACTAGCGGGAGGGCCCGGGGAGCTGTTTTTT
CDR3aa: CASSLRLAGGPGELFF

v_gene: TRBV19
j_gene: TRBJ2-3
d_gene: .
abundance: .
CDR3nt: TGTGCCAGTAGTATAGGAGGCGGCCCATCGCAGTATTTT
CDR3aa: CASSIGGGPSQYF

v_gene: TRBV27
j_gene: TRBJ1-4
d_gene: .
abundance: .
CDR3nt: TGTGCCAGCAGTTCTATTATGCCTTTTCCGCACGAGGGAGTGTTTTTT
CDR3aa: CASSSIMPFPHEGVFF

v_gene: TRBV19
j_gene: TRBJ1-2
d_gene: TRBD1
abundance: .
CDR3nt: TGTGCCAGTACCCTTAACAGGGGGCTTACGGATGGCTACACCTTC
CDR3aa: CASTLNRGLTDGYTF

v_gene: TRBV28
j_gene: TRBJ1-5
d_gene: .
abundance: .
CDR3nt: TGTGCCAGCAGTTCCCGGGACAGCAATCAGCCCCAGCATTTT
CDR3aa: CASSSRDSNQPQHF

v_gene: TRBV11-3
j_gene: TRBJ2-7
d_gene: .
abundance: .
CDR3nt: TGTGCCAGCAGCTTAGATGGCGGGCCAACCTACGAGCAGTACTTC
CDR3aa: CASSLDGGPTYEQYF

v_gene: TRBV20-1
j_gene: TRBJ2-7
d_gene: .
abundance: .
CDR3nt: TGCAGTGCCCGGGACACTTACGAGCAGTACTTC
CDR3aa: CSARDTYEQYF

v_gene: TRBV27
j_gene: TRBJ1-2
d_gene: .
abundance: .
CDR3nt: TGTGCCAGCCAACGTAGGGGGGGAAACTATGGCTACACCTTC
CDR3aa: CASQRRGGNYGYTF

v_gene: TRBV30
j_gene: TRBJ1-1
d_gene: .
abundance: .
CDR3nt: TGTGCCTGGAGTGACAGGGCTTACACTGAAGCTTTCTTT
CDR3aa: CAWSDRAYTEAFF

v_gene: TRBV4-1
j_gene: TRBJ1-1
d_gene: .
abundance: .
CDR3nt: TGCGCCAGCAGCCAAGCCGGAAACACTGAAGCTTTCTTT
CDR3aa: CASSQAGNTEAFF

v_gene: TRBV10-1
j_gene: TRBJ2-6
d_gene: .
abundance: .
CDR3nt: TGCGCCAGCATTCCCGGGACATTAGAAAGCTCTGGGGCCAACGTCCTGACTTTC
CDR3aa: CASIPGTLESSGANVLTF

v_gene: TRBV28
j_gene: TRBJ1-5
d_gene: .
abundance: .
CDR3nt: TGTGCCAGCAGCCCACGTACGGGGAGCAATCAGCCCCAGCATTTT
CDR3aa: CASSPRTGSNQPQHF

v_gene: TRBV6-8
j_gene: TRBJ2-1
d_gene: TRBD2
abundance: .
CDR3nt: TGTGCCAGCAGTATAGCGGGACCCAATGAGCAGTTCTTC
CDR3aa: CASSIAGPNEQFF

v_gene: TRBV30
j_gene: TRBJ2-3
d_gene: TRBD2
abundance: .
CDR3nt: TGTGCCTGGGGACTAGCGGGCTCAGATACGCAGTATTTT
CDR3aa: CAWGLAGSDTQYF

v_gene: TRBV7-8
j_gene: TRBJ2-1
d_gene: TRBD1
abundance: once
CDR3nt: TGTGCCAGCAGCACATCACAGGGGAGTGAGCAGTTCTTC
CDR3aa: CASSTSQGSEQFF

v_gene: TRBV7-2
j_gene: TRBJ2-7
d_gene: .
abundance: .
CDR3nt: TGTGCCAGCAGCTCTAGCCCAGTGGGGGGAATGGGCGAGCAGTACTTC
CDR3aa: CASSSSPVGGMGEQYF

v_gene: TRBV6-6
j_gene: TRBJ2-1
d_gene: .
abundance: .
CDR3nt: TGTGCCAGCACAAAGGGTAGCCGGAGCTCCTACAATGAGCAGTTCTTC
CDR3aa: CASTKGSRSSYNEQFF

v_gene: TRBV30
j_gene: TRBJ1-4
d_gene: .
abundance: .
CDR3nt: TGTGCCTGGAACGTCTACCGGGGAGAAAAACTGTTTTTT
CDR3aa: CAWNVYRGEKLFF

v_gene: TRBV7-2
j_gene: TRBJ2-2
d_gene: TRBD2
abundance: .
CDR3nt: TGTGCCAGCAGCTTAGTAGCGGGGAACACCGGGGAGCTGTTTTTT
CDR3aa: CASSLVAGNTGELFF

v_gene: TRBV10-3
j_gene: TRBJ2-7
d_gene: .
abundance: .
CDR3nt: TGTGCCATCCATGATACTCTATCCTACGAGCAGTACTTC
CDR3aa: CAIHDTLSYEQYF

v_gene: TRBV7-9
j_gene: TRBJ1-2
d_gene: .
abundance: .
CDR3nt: TGTGCCAGCAGCAAGACAGTCGCCCTGGGCTACACCTTC
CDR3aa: CASSKTVALGYTF

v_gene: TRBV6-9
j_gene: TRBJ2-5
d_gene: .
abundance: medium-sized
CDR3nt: TGTGCCAGCAGTTTCGGACAGAACCAAGAGACCCAGTACTTC
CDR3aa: CASSFGQNQETQYF

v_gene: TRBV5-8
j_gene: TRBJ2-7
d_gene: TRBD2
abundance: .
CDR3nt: TGTGCCAGCAGCTTGGTGGGACTAGCGGGAGAATTCGCCTACGAGCAGTACTTC
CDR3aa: CASSLVGLAGEFAYEQYF

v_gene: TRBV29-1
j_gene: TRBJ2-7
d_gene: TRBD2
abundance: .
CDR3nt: TGCAGCGTTGCCACCGGAGCGGGAGGCACCGAGCAGTACTTC
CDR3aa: CSVATGAGGTEQYF